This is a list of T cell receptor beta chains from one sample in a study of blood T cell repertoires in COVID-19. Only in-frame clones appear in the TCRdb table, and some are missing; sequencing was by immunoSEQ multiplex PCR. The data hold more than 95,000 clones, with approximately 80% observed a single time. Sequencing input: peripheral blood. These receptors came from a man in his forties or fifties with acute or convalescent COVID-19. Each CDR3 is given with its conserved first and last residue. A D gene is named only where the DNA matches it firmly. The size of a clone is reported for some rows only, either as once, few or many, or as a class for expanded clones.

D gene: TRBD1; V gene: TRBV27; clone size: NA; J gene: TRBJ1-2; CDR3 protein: CASSLRQGGSYGYTF; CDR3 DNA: TGTGCCAGCAGTTTAAGACAGGGGGGTAGCTATGGCTACACCTTC
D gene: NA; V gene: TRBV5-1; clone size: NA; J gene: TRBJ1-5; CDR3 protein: CASSLGSSNQPQHF; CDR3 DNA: TGCGCCAGCAGCTTGGGGAGTAGCAATCAGCCCCAGCATTTT
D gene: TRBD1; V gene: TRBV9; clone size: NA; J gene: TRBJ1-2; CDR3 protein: CASSGPGQKNINYGYTF; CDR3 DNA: TGTGCCAGCAGCGGACCGGGACAGAAAAACATTAACTATGGCTACACCTTC
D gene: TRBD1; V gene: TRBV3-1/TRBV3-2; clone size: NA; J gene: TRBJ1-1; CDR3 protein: CASSPRGQGGTEAFF; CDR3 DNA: TGTGCCAGCAGCCCCCGCGGACAGGGGGGTACTGAAGCTTTCTTT
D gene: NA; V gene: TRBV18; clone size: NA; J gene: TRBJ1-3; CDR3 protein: CASSPGETGNTIYF; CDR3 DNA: TGTGCCAGCTCACCCGGGGAAACTGGAAACACCATATATTTT
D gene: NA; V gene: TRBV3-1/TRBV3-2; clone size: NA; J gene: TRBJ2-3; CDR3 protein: CASSPGGSTDTQYF; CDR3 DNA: TGTGCCAGCAGCCCAGGTGGTAGCACAGATACGCAGTATTTT
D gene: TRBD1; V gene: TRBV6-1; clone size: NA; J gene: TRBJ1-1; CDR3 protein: CASSDGQGATEAFF; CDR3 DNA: TGTGCCAGCAGTGACGGACAGGGGGCCACTGAAGCTTTCTTT
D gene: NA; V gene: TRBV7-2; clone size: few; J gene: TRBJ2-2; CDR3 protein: CASSLGGAGTGELFF; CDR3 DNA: TGTGCCAGCAGCTTAGGGGGCGCCGGCACCGGGGAGCTGTTTTTT
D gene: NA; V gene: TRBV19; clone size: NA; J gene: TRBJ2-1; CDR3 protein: CASSIGVYNEQFF; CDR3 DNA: TGTGCCAGTAGTATAGGAGTGTACAATGAGCAGTTCTTC
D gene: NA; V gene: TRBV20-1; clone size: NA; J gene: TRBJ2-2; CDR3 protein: CSASGPITGELFF; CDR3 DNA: TGCAGTGCTAGTGGGCCGATCACCGGGGAGCTGTTTTTT
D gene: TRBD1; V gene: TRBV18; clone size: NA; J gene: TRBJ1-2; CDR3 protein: CASSPDRGHGYTF; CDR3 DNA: TGTGCCAGCTCGCCTGACAGGGGCCATGGCTACACCTTC